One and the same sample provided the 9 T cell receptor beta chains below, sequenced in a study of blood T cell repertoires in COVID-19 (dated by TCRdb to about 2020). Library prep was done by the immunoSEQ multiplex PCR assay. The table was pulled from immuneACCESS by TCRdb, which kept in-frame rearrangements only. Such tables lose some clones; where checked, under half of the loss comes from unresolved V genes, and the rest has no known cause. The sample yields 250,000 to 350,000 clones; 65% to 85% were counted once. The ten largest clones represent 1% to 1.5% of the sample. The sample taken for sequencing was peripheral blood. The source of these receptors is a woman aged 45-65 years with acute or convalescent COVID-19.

DNA of the CDR3: TGCGCCAGCAGCTTGACAGGAGTGGCTACTAATGAAAAACTGTTTTTT. Protein: CASSLTGVATNEKLFF. The V and J genes are TRBV5-1 and TRBJ1-4; D might be TRBD1 (5 bases). The V and J ends lost 1 base and 2 bases respectively, with 12 bases between them. CDR3 length: 16 residues. Germline loops: CDR1 SGHRS, CDR2 YFSETQ.

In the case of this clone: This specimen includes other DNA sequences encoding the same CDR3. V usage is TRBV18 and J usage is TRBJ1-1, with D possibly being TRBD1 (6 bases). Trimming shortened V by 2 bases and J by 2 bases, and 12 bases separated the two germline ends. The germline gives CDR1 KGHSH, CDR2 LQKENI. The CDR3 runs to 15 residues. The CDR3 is CASSPSGGGNTEAFF. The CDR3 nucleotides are TGTGCCAGCTCACCAAGCGGCGGGGGCAACACTGAAGCTTTCTTT.

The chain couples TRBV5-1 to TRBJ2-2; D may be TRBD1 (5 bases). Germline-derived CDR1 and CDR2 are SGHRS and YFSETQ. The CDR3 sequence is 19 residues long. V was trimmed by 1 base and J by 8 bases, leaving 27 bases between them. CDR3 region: CASSLRVAYMGPKGGELFF. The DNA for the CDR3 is TGCGCCAGCAGCTTGAGGGTTGCCTACATGGGGCCGAAAGGAGGGGAGCTGTTTTTT.

This chain's CDR3 is CASNPTGVGELFF. The CDR3 DNA sequence: TGTGCCAGCAACCCCACAGGGGTCGGGGAGCTGTTTTTT. The chain carries TRBV27 and TRBJ2-2; 7 bases are a match to TRBD1. The CDR3 extends over 13 amino acids. In germline, CDR1 is MNHEY, CDR2 SMNVEV (reference sequence). Unmatched junction bases numbered 6, after V lost 7 bases and J lost 7 bases.

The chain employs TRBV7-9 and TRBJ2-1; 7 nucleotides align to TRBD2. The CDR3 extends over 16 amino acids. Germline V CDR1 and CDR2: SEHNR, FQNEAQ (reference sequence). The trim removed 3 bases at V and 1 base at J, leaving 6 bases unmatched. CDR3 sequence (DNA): TGTGCCAGCAGCTTGGTCGCGGGAGCTTCCTACAATGAGCAGTTCTTC. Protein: CASSLVAGASYNEQFF.

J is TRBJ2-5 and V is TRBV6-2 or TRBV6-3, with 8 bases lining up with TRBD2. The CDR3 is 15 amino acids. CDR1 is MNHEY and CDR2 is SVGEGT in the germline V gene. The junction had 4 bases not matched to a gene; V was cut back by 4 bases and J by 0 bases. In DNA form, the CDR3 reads TGTGCCAGCAGTTCACTAGCGGAGTACCAAGAGACCCAGTACTTC. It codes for CASSSLAEYQETQYF.

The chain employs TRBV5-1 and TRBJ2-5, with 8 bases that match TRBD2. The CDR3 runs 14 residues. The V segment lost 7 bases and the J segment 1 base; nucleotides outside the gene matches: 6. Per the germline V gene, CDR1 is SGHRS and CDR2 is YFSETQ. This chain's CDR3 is CASAAAGGQETQYF. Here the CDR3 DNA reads TGCGCCAGCGCGGCCGCGGGGGGCCAAGAGACCCAGTACTTC.

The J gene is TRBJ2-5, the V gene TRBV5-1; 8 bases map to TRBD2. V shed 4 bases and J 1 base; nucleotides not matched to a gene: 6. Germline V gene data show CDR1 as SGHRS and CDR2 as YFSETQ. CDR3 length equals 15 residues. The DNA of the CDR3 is TGCGCCAGCAGCGGCGGGGGGTCTGTCCAAGAGACCCAGTACTTC. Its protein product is CASSGGGSVQETQYF.

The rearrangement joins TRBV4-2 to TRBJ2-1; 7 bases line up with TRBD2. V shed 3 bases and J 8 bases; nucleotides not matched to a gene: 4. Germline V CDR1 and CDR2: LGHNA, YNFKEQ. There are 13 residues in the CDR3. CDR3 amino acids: CASSQGTKDEQFF. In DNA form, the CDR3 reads TGTGCCAGCAGCCAGGGGACTAAGGATGAGCAGTTCTTC.